Reported below is one TCR beta chain. This specimen belongs to a study of control samples from healthy donors and cancer patients. The repertoire was sequenced with immunoSEQ multiplex PCR; TCRdb's copy has only in-frame clones and lacks some. The sample records roughly 100,000 clones, approximately 83% being singletons. The germline V gene encodes CDR1 MDHEN and CDR2 SYDVKM. V was cut by 5 bases and J by 2 bases, with 13 bases left in between. The CDR3 is 14 amino acids. The TCR sequence derives from a woman aged 50 to 60 in good health. The rearrangement joins TRBV28 to TRBJ2-7; TRBD1 or TRBD2 may be the D gene (5 bases each). The specimen was blood. The CDR3: CASSRTGRAYEQYF. The CDR3 DNA reads TGTGCCAGCAGTAGAACGGGACGCGCCTACGAGCAGTACTTC.